The 19 T cell receptor beta chains given below trace back to one sample, sequenced in a study of cytomegalovirus exposure and HLA in healthy donors. Vbeta (60) and Jbeta (13) primers were used in the PCR. Assay: immunoSEQ multiplex PCR; the TCRdb copy retains only in-frame clones and omits some. The top ten clones hold around 0.53% of a sample with tens of thousands of clones, around 78% of them seen once. Input material: PBMCs. These receptors all stem from a man in his thirties or forties in good health and CMV-seronegative.

V and J are TRBV5-1 and TRBJ1-2, with D tentatively TRBD1 (6 bases). CDR1 and CDR2 from the germline V gene are SGHRS and YFSETQ. Trimming left V 4 bases short and J 4 bases short, with 11 bases between. The CDR3 contains 13 residues. Here the CDR3 DNA reads TGCGCCAGCAGCCCGGGACAAACCTATGGCTACACCTTC. Amino acids: CASSPGQTYGYTF.

The chain links TRBV29-1 to TRBJ2-2, with 7 positions matching TRBD2. V lost 4 bases and J lost 5; bases outside the gene matches: 10. This CDR3 region has 15 residues. Germline CDR1 and CDR2: SQVTM and ANQGSEA. CDR3 residues: CSVGGREVWTGELFF. The DNA for the CDR3 is TGCAGCGTTGGAGGTCGGGAGGTTTGGACCGGGGAGCTGTTTTTT.

The V gene is TRBV19, the J gene TRBJ2-1, with D maybe TRBD2 (5 bases). V gave up 8 bases and J gave up 1 base, with 18 bases separating them. CDR1 is LNHDA, CDR2 SQIVND, per germline (reference sequence). The CDR3 is made up of 16 amino acids. The CDR3 nucleotides are TGTGCCAGTTCCACGTTTGCGGGCGAATCCTACAATGAGCAGTTCTTC. Its translation is CASSTFAGESYNEQFF.

The CDR3 is CASSPRRGNQPQHF. CDR3 nucleotides: TGTGCCAGCAGCCCCCGGAGAGGAAATCAGCCCCAGCATTTT. This rearrangement joins TRBV7-2 to TRBJ1-5; D gene uncertain. The CDR3 totals 14 residues. With 5 bases removed from V and 4 bases from J, the gap between germline ends came to 12 bases. Germline CDR1 reads SGHTA; CDR2 reads FQGNSA. Filled out from reference TRBV7-2 and TRBJ1-5, the complete variable domain reads GAGVSQSPSNKVTEKGKDVELRCDPISGHTALYWYRQSLGQGLEFLIYFQGNSAPDKSGLPSDRFSAERTGGSVSTLTIQRTQQEDSAVYLCASSPRRGNQPQHFGDGTRLSIL.

The chain uses TRBV4-1 and TRBJ1-2, with 8 bases fitting TRBD1. CDR3 size: 16 residues. CDR1 is MGHRA, CDR2 YSYEKL, per germline. Trimming took 0 bases from V and 2 from J; bases not matched to a gene: 5. Here the CDR3 DNA reads TGCGCCAGCAGCCAAGACCCGACAGGGGCGAACTATGGCTACACCTTC. This gives the protein CASSQDPTGANYGYTF.

This rearrangement joins TRBV5-1 to TRBJ1-1; D gene uncertain. CDR1 and CDR2 from the germline V gene are SGHRS and YFSETQ. V lost 3 bases to trimming and J lost 3 bases, with 9 bases between them. The CDR3 runs to 13 residues. The CDR3 coding sequence is TGCGCCAGCAGCTGGGCCCAGGACACTGAAGCTTTCTTT. It encodes CASSWAQDTEAFF.

The chain couples TRBV7-2 to TRBJ1-5; perhaps TRBD1 as D (5 bases). Trimming took off 1 base at V and 3 bases at J, with 10 bases between the two ends. The CDR3 has 15 amino acids. Germline V gene sequence: CDR1 SGHTA, CDR2 FQGNSA. The CDR3 loop is CASSLVGQPNQPQHF. The CDR3 DNA reads as TGTGCCAGCAGCTTAGTGGGGCAGCCCAATCAGCCCCAGCATTTT.

In its sample, this clone was seen once. V usage is TRBV29-1 and J usage is TRBJ2-1, with D perhaps TRBD2 (5 bases). V was shortened by 4 bases and J by 0 bases, with 13 bases between the two germline ends. The germline V gene encodes CDR1 SQVTM and CDR2 ANQGSEA. The CDR3 runs 15 residues. The chain's CDR3 is CSVAPGRSSYNEQFF. The DNA for the CDR3 is TGCAGCGTTGCTCCGGGGAGAAGCTCCTACAATGAGCAGTTCTTC.

The chain is built from TRBV11-3 and TRBJ2-1, with TRBD2 matching over 7 bases. The CDR3 totals 16 residues. The germline V gene has CDR1 SGHNT and CDR2 YENEEA. Losses at the gene ends were 1 base for V and 2 bases for J; bases not matched to a gene: 5. CDR3 amino acids: CASSLAPSGTYNEQFF. CDR3 sequence (DNA): TGTGCCAGCAGCTTAGCCCCTAGCGGCACCTACAATGAGCAGTTCTTC. Supplemented by reference TRBV11-3 and TRBJ2-1, the full variable domain reads EAGVVQSPRYKIIEKKQPVAFWCNPISGHNTLYWYLQNLGQGPELLIRYENEEAVDDSQLPKDRFSAERLKGVDSTLKIQPAELGDSAVYLCASSLAPSGTYNEQFFGPGTRLTVL.

V usage is TRBV9 and J usage is TRBJ2-5; TRBD2 matches 12 bases. The CDR3 runs 16 residues. J gave up 5 bases and V 3 bases, and 8 bases lay outside the gene matches. Per germline, CDR1 SGDLS and CDR2 YYNGEE. The CDR3, as DNA: TGTGCCAGCAGCGCCCTAGCGGGAGGGGGGCGGGAGACCCAGTACTTC. It is translated as CASSALAGGGRETQYF.

The CDR3 DNA sequence: TGCGCCAGCAGCTTGGACGGGAGGGCTTATAATGAGCAGTTCTTC. Its protein product is CASSLDGRAYNEQFF. The chain joins TRBV5-1 to TRBJ2-1, with TRBD2 identical over 8 bases. V dropped 0 bases and J dropped 7; count of bases not matched to a gene: 6. Germline-derived CDR1 and CDR2 are SGHRS and YFSETQ. The CDR3 contains 15 residues.

CDR3 residues: CASSFGGFGYGYTF. CDR3 nucleotide sequence: TGTGCCAGCAGCTTCGGGGGGTTCGGCTATGGCTACACCTTC. The chain employs TRBV9 and TRBJ1-2; D is perhaps TRBD1 (5 bases). The CDR3 has 14 amino acids. V gave up 4 bases and J gave up 4 bases, with 14 bases separating them. The V gene's germline CDR1 is SGDLS and CDR2 YYNGEE.

The chain carries TRBV6-1 and TRBJ1-5, with 7 bases fitting TRBD1. After removal of 2 bases from V and 2 bases from J, the junction contained 18 bases not matched to a gene. CDR1 and CDR2 from the germline V gene are MNHNS and SASEGT. This CDR3 has 20 amino acids. The CDR3 here is CASSETFSGTAVGRNQPQHF. The CDR3 nucleotides read TGTGCCAGCAGTGAAACCTTTTCTGGGACAGCTGTGGGGCGCAATCAGCCCCAGCATTTT.

The chain has TRBV6-5 and TRBJ2-3; no clear D. V was cut by 0 bases and J by 0 bases, with 10 bases left in between. In germline, CDR1 is MNHEY, CDR2 SVGAGI. This CDR3 is 16 amino acids long. In DNA form, the CDR3 reads TGTGCCAGCAGTTACTCGATAGCCCGGAGCACAGATACGCAGTATTTT. Protein: CASSYSIARSTDTQYF.

This chain links TRBV28 with TRBJ2-5; D might be TRBD2 (6 bases). The CDR3 contains 18 residues. V lost 2 bases to trimming and J lost 4 bases, with 23 bases between them. The germline V gene encodes CDR1 MDHEN and CDR2 SYDVKM. CDR3 loop: CASSLNGGDFKQRETQYF. The CDR3 DNA reads TGTGCCAGCAGTTTAAACGGTGGGGACTTTAAACAGAGAGAGACCCAGTACTTC. Variable domain in full (rest from reference TRBV28 and TRBJ2-5): DVKVTQSSRYLVKRTGEKVFLECVQDMDHENMFWYRQDPGLGLRLIYFSYDVKMKEKGDIPEGYSVSREKKERFSLILESASTNQTSMYLCASSLNGGDFKQRETQYFGPGTRLLVL.

The chain is built from TRBV2 and TRBJ2-5; TRBD1 matches 10 bases. The CDR3 totals 14 residues. The V gene end was trimmed by 9 bases and the J gene end by 2 bases; junction bases not matched to a gene: 6. Germline V gene lookup returns CDR1 SNHLY and CDR2 FYNNEI. The CDR3 here is CASQTDRGQETQYF. As DNA, the CDR3 is TGTGCCAGTCAAACGGACAGGGGGCAAGAGACCCAGTACTTC.

V and J are TRBV2 and TRBJ2-7; tentatively, D is TRBD1 (6 bases). This CDR3 is 14 amino acids long. Trimming cost V 8 bases and J 2 bases, with 16 bases left between them. Germline values: CDR1 SNHLY, CDR2 FYNNEI. CDR3 nucleotides: TGTGCCAGCGGACCCGGGACAAATCCCTACGAGCAGTACTTC. Protein sequence: CASGPGTNPYEQYF.

V is TRBV14 and J is TRBJ1-6, with D possibly matching TRBD1 (5 bases). Trimming pared 0 bases from V and 0 bases from J, leaving 18 bases between. This CDR3 spans 20 amino acids. Germline CDR1 is SGHDN and CDR2 is FVKESK. CDR3 in DNA: TGTGCCAGCAGCCAAGATCCGCCAGGGTCCTCGAGCTCCTATAATTCACCCCTCCACTTT. Its translation is CASSQDPPGSSSSYNSPLHF.

The chain carries TRBV5-4 and TRBJ2-1; 7 bases line up with TRBD2. V lost 3 bases to trimming and J lost 8 bases; unmatched junction nucleotides: 8. The CDR3 has 14 residues. Germline CDR1 is SGHNT and CDR2 is YYREEE (reference sequence). CDR3 loop: CASSSWTSGDEQFF. DNA for the CDR3: TGTGCCAGCAGCTCCTGGACTAGTGGGGATGAGCAGTTCTTC.